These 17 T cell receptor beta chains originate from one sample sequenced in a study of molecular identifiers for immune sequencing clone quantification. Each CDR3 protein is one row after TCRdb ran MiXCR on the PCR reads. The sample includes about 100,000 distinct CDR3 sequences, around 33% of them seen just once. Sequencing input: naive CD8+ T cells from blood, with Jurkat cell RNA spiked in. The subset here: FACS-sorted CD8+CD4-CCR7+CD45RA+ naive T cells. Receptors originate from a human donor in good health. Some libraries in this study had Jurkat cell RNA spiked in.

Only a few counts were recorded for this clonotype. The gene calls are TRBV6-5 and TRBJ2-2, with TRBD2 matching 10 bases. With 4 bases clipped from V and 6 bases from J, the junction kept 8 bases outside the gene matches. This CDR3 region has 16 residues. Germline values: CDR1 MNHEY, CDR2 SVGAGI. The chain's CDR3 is CASSSLSGREAGELFF. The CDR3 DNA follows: TGTGCCAGCAGTTCGTTAAGCGGGAGGGAGGCCGGGGAGCTGTTTTTT.

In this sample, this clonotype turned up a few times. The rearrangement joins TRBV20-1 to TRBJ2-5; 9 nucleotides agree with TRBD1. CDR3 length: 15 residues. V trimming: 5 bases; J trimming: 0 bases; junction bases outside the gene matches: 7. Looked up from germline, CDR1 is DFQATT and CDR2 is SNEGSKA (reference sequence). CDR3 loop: CSAGGQGSYQETQYF. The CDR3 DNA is TGCAGTGCTGGAGGACAGGGGTCTTACCAAGAGACCCAGTACTTC.

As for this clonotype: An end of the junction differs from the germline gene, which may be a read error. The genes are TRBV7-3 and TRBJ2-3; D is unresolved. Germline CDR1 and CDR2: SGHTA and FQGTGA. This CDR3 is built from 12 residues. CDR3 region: CASSSNTDSQYF. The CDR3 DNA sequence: TGTGCCAGCAGCTCCAACACAGATTCGCAGTATTTT. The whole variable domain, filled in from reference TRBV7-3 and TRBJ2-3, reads GAGVSQTPSNKVTEKGKYVELRCDPISGHTALYWYRQSLGQGPEFLIYFQGTGAADDSGLPNDRFFAVRPEGSVSTLKIQRTERGDSAVYLCASSSNTDSQYFGPGTRLTVL.

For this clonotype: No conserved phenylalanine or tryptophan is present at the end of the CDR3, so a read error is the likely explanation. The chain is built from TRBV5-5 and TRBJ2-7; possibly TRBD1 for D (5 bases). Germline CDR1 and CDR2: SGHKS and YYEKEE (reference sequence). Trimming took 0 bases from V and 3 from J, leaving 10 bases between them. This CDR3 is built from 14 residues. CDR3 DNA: TGTGCCAGCAGCTTGGGGCAGGGCCTCTACGAGCAGTACATC. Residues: CASSLGQGLYEQYI.

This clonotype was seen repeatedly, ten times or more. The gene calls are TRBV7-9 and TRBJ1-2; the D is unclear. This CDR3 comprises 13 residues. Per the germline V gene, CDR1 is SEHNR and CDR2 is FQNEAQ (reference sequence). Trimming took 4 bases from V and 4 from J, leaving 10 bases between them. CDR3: CASSSGHIYGYTF. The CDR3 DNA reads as TGTGCCAGCAGCTCCGGGCACATCTATGGCTACACCTTC.

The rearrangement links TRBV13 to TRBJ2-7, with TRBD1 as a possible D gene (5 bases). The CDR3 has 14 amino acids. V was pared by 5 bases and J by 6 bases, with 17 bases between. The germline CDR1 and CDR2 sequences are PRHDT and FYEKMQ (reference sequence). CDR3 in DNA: TGTGCCAGCAGCATTGATAGGGGCTCGGGCGAGCAGTACTTC. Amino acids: CASSIDRGSGEQYF.

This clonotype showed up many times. The CDR3 coding sequence is TGTGCCAGCAGTTCGGGAGGTTCCTACGAGCAGTACTTC. As protein: CASSSGGSYEQYF. The V call is TRBV6-2 or TRBV6-3, the J call TRBJ2-7; 7 nucleotides agree with TRBD2. Germline values: CDR1 MNHEY, CDR2 SVGEGT. The CDR3 contains 13 residues. J gave up 1 base and V 4 bases, and 1 base lay outside the gene matches.

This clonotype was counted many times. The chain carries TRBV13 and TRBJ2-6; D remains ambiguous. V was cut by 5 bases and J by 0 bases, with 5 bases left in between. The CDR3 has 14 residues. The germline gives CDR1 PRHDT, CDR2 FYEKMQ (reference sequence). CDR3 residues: CASSPSSGANVLTF. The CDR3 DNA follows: TGTGCCAGCAGCCCCAGCTCTGGGGCCAACGTCCTGACTTTC.

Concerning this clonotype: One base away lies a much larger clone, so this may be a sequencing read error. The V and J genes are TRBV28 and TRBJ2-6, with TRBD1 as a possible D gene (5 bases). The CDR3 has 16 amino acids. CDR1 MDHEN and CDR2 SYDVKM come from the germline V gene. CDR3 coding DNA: TGTGCCAGCAGTTTAGGGAAGGGTACTGGGGCCAACGTCCTGGCTTTC. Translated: CASSLGKGTGANVLAF.

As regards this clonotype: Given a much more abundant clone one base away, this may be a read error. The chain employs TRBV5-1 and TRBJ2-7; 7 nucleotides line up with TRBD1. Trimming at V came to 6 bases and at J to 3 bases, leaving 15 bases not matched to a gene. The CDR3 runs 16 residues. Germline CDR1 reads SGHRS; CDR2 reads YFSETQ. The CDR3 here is CASKLSVTGFGYEQYF. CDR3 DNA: TGCGCCAGCAAATTGTCCGTGACAGGGTTCGGCTACGAGCAGTACTTC. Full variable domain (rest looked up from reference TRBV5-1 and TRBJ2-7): KAGVTQTPRYLIKTRGQQVTLSCSPISGHRSVSWYQQTPGQGLQFLFEYFSETQRNKGNFPGRFSGRQFSNSRSEMNVSTLELGDSALYLCASKLSVTGFGYEQYFGPGTRLTVT.

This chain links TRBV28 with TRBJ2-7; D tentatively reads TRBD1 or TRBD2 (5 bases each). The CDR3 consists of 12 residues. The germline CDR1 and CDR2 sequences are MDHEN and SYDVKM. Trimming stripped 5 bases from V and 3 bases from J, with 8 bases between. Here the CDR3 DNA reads TGTGCCAGCAGTGGGACGGTCTACGAGCAGTACTTC. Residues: CASSGTVYEQYF.

The CDR3 here is CASSSNTRQGETPINEQFF. The DNA for the CDR3 is TGTGCCAGCAGCTCAAACACGCGACAGGGGGAAACCCCGATCAATGAGCAGTTCTTC. The V gene is TRBV7-9, the J gene TRBJ2-1; 9 bases are a match to TRBD1. There are 19 residues in the CDR3. From germline, CDR1 is SEHNR and CDR2 FQNEAQ (reference sequence). With V trimmed by 4 bases and J by 6 bases, 19 bases remained unmatched. Filled out from reference TRBV7-9 and TRBJ2-1, the complete variable domain reads DTGVSQNPRHKITKRGQNVTFRCDPISEHNRLYWYRQTLGQGPEFLTYFQNEAQLEKSRLLSDRFSAERPKGSFSTLEIQRTEQGDSAMYLCASSSNTRQGETPINEQFFGPGTRLTVL.

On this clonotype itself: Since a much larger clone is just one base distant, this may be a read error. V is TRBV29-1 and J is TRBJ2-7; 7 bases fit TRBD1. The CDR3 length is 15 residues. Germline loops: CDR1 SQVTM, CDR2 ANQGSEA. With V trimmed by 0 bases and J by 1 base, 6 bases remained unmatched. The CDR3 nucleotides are TGCAGCGTTGAAGAAGGCAGGGGGATTTCCTACGAGCAGTACTTC. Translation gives CSVEEGRGISYEQYF.

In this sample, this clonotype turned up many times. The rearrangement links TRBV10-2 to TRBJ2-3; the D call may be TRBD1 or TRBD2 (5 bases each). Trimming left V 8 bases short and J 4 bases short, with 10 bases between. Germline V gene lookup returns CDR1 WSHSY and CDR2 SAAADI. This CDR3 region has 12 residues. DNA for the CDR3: TGCGCCAGCTCAAGAGGGGCAGATACGCAGTATTTT. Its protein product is CASSRGADTQYF.

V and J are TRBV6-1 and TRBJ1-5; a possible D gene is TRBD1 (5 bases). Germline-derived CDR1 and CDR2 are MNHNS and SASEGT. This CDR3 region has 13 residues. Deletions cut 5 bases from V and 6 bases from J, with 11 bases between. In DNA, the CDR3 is TGTGCCAGCAGTAGGGACGAGGGTCAGCCCCAGCATTTT. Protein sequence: CASSRDEGQPQHF.

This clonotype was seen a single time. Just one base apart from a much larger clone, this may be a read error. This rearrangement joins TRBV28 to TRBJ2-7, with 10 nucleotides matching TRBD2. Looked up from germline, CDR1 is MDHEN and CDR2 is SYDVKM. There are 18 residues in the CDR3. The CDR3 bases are TGTGTCAGCAGTTCTCGGACAGCTCGACTAGCGGGCCCCTACGAGCAGTACTTC. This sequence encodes CVSSSRTARLAGPYEQYF.

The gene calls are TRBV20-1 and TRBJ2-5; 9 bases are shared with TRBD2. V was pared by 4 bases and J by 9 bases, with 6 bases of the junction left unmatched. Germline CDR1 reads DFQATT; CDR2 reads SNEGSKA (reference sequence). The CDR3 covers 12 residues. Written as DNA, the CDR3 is TGCAGTGCTAAAGCGGGAGGAGGCGCCCAGTACTTC. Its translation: CSAKAGGGAQYF.